These T cell receptor beta chains were read from a single sample in a study of T cell responses to AZD1222 COVID-19 vaccine. Produced via immunoSEQ multiplex PCR; TCRdb's table is partial and in-frame only. The profile covers 95,000 to 150,000 clones, with around 89% appearing a single time and under 4% taken by the ten largest. This material consisted of peripheral blood, taken on day 0 of AZD1222 vaccination. The receptor set was obtained from an adult in good health. Both conserved end residues are part of each CDR3. A D gene is named only where the DNA matches it firmly. Expanded clones get a size class; other rows say once, few or many, or leave the size out.

j_call d_call v_call clone_size cdr3_aa cdr3_nt
TRBJ2-7 . TRBV23-1 . CASSPTQQDSSYEQYF TGCGCCAGCAGTCCCACCCAACAGGATAGCTCCTACGAGCAGTACTTC
TRBJ1-5 . TRBV28 . CASSAGVNQPQHF TGTGCCAGCAGTGCAGGGGTCAATCAGCCCCAGCATTTT
TRBJ2-1 . TRBV29-1 . CSVGRGQSNNEQFF TGCAGCGTTGGCCGCGGACAATCAAACAATGAGCAGTTCTTC
TRBJ2-3 . TRBV5-4 . CASSNTENTQYF TGTGCCAGCAGCAATACCGAGAATACGCAGTATTTT
TRBJ2-7 . TRBV2 . CASRSYEQYF TGTGCCAGCAGATCCTACGAGCAGTACTTC
TRBJ2-7 TRBD1 TRBV30 . CAWRDGQGYEQYF TGTGCCTGGAGGGACGGACAGGGTTACGAGCAGTACTTC
TRBJ1-1 . TRBV27 . CASGDPNTEAFF TGTGCCAGTGGGGACCCGAACACTGAAGCTTTCTTT
TRBJ1-5 . TRBV2 . CASSRGGAPNQPQHF TGTGCCAGCAGCCGCGGGGGGGCTCCCAATCAGCCCCAGCATTTT
TRBJ2-2 TRBD1 TRBV13 . CASSLGTGANTGELFF TGTGCCAGCAGCTTGGGGACAGGGGCGAACACCGGGGAGCTGTTTTTT
TRBJ2-3 . TRBV4-2 . CASSQDRGSTDTQYF TGTGCCAGCAGCCAAGACCGGGGGAGCACAGATACGCAGTATTTT
TRBJ1-3 TRBD1 TRBV28 . CASSSPEGASYPSGNTIYF TGTGCCAGCAGTTCCCCGGAGGGGGCCTCTTACCCCTCTGGAAACACCATATATTTT
TRBJ1-6 TRBD1 TRBV7-2 . CASSSPRQGARYNSPLHF TGTGCCAGCAGCTCCCCGAGACAGGGGGCTCGCTATAATTCACCCCTCCACTTT
TRBJ2-7 TRBD1 TRBV14 . CASSRTGPSYEQYF TGTGCCAGCAGCCGGACAGGGCCATCCTACGAGCAGTACTTC
TRBJ1-1 . TRBV29-1 . CSVAQGTNTEAFF TGCAGCGTTGCTCAGGGCACGAACACTGAAGCTTTCTTT
TRBJ2-1 TRBD1 TRBV28 . CASSLRLGTGEFF TGTGCCAGCAGTTTAAGGTTGGGGACAGGGGAGTTCTTC
TRBJ2-4 TRBD2 TRBV30 . CAWGLAGGRHIQYF TGTGCCTGGGGTCTAGCGGGGGGTCGGCACATTCAGTACTTC
TRBJ2-7 . TRBV5-1 once CASSLEAMGEQYF TGCGCCAGCAGCTTGGAAGCAATGGGCGAGCAGTACTTC
TRBJ1-5 . TRBV4-2 . CASSRGGSNQPQHF TGTGCCAGCAGCCGAGGGGGGAGCAATCAGCCCCAGCATTTT
TRBJ1-2 . TRBV4-1 . CASSLLSTINSNYGYTF TGCGCCAGCAGCCTCCTTTCGACAATTAATTCGAACTATGGCTACACCTTC
TRBJ1-2 . TRBV4-1 . CASSQATDYGYTF TGCGCCAGCAGCCAAGCGACAGACTATGGCTACACCTTC
TRBJ1-1 . TRBV19 . CASKGGGWMNTEAFF TGTGCCAGTAAAGGAGGGGGGTGGATGAACACTGAAGCTTTCTTT